The rows below give T cell receptor beta chains drawn from one sample of a study of T-cell memory formation after mild COVID-19. TCRdb itself ran the 5' RACE reads through MiXCR, one entry per CDR3 protein. The data hold 80,000 to 95,000 distinct CDR3 sequences, with 20% to 30% observed a single time. The material sequenced was PBMCs or a T cell subset sorted from them (not recorded which). These receptors were taken from a man aged 18 to 30 who had mild COVID-19 (a few samples of this study predate the infection). Cell type and time point are not known. The CDR3 runs from the conserved cysteine through the conserved F or W. D genes are given only for firm matches. Clone size is shown for a subset of rows, as once, few, many or a class of expanded clone.

V gene	D gene	clone size	J gene	CDR3 DNA	CDR3 protein
TRBV20-1	NA	NA	TRBJ2-1	TGCAGTGCTCCAGCGAGCGGGCCTTACAATGAGCAGTTCTTC	CSAPASGPYNEQFF
TRBV4-2	NA	NA	TRBJ2-1	TGTGCCAGCGACAACGGGGGTTCCTACAATGAGCAGTTCTTC	CASDNGGSYNEQFF
TRBV20-1	NA	few	TRBJ2-3	TGCAGTGCGGAACAGGGGACTTCCATATTAGATACGCAGTATTTT	CSAEQGTSILDTQYF
TRBV4-1	NA	NA	TRBJ2-5	TGCGCCAGCAGCCAAAGAATGACGGGGGAGACCCAGTACTTC	CASSQRMTGETQYF
TRBV7-9	NA	many	TRBJ2-1	TGTGCCAGCGGGGAAAATGAGCAGTTCTTC	CASGENEQFF
TRBV6-5	NA	NA	TRBJ1-2	TGTGCCAGCAGTTACTCGGCGGAGTTATCTGGCTACACCTTC	CASSYSAELSGYTF
TRBV4-1	NA	few	TRBJ2-2	TGCGCCAGCAGCCAAGACGGAGGGGCCCGGGAGCTGTTTTTT	CASSQDGGARELFF
TRBV29-1	TRBD1	few	TRBJ2-7	TGCAGCGTTGAGGAGGGGCAGGGGGCGAACGAGCAGTACTTC	CSVEEGQGANEQYF
TRBV14	NA	few	TRBJ2-7	TGTGCCAGCAGCCAAGGAGCCGGGCAGGGCAACGAGCAGTACTTC	CASSQGAGQGNEQYF
TRBV12-3/TRBV12-4	NA	few	TRBJ2-7	TGTGCCAGCAGTTTCCCCCGGAGGGCGGGAAGGGGCTCCTACGAGCAGTACTTC	CASSFPRRAGRGSYEQYF
TRBV11-2	NA	few	TRBJ1-3	TGTGCCAGCAGCTTAGTCTCCGCCCCAAGCTCTGGAAACACCATATATTTT	CASSLVSAPSSGNTIYF
TRBV29-1	NA	NA	TRBJ2-5	TGCAGCGTAATGGACGGTGTAAAGACCCAGTACTTC	CSVMDGVKTQYF
TRBV30	NA	NA	TRBJ2-7	TGTGCCTGGAGTCCAGGGAGCCACGAGCAGTACTTC	CAWSPGSHEQYF
TRBV4-3	TRBD2	NA	TRBJ2-5	TGCGCCAGCAGCCTTGATGGGAGGGCCCAGTACTTC	CASSLDGRAQYF
TRBV15	NA	NA	TRBJ1-2	TGTGCCACCAGCAGGGGAGCGAGCGGCTACACCTTC	CATSRGASGYTF
TRBV7-2	NA	few	TRBJ1-5	TGTGCCAGCAGCTTAAACGCAGGGGAGGTTGGCAATCAGCCCCAGCATTTT	CASSLNAGEVGNQPQHF
TRBV4-3	NA	NA	TRBJ2-3	TGCGCCAGCAGCCAAGATACTCTCTCAGATACGCAGTATTTT	CASSQDTLSDTQYF
TRBV3-1	TRBD2	few	TRBJ2-2	TGTGCCAGCAGCATTTCTAGCGGGGGGTCATACACCGGGGAGCTGTTTTTT	CASSISSGGSYTGELFF
TRBV6-2/TRBV6-3	NA	NA	TRBJ2-1	TGTGCCAGCAGTTACGACGCGGAAACCTACAATGAGCAGTTCTTC	CASSYDAETYNEQFF
TRBV11-2	TRBD2	NA	TRBJ2-3	TGTGCCAGCAGCTTATGGCCGGGAAGCGGGGGGGCCCAAGATACGCAGTATTTT	CASSLWPGSGGAQDTQYF
TRBV6-1	TRBD2	NA	TRBJ2-3	TGTGCCAGCAGTGAAGTACTAGCGGGTCTCACAGATACGCAGTATTTT	CASSEVLAGLTDTQYF
TRBV7-8	NA	NA	TRBJ1-5	TGTGCCAGCAGCTTAGGGGGGGGACTGAATCAGCCCCAGCATTTT	CASSLGGGLNQPQHF
TRBV11-2	NA	NA	TRBJ2-3	TGTGCCAGCAGCTACCGGGACGGGGGCACAGATACGCAGTATTTT	CASSYRDGGTDTQYF
TRBV7-9	NA	few	TRBJ2-5	TGTGCCAGCAGCCCGAACGCCGCTCGGGAAGAGACCCAGTACTTC	CASSPNAAREETQYF
TRBV4-1	TRBD2	few	TRBJ2-3	TGCGCCAGCAGCCAAGGGCTAGCGGCTAGCACAGATACGCAGTATTTT	CASSQGLAASTDTQYF
TRBV5-1	TRBD1	few	TRBJ2-5	TGCGCCAGCAGCGAGGGACAGCAAGAGACCCAGTACTTC	CASSEGQQETQYF
TRBV5-5	NA	NA	TRBJ1-1	TGTGCCAGCAGCTTTACGGGACGGACGAACACTGAAGCTTTCTTT	CASSFTGRTNTEAFF
TRBV20-1	TRBD2	many	TRBJ2-5	TGCAGCGCCGGGACTAGCCCTGATGGAGGGACCCAGTACTTC	CSAGTSPDGGTQYF
TRBV5-6	NA	NA	TRBJ1-5	TGTGCCAGCAGCTTCAAGGGGCAGGGGCAGCCCCAGCATTTT	CASSFKGQGQPQHF
TRBV4-1	TRBD1	NA	TRBJ2-2	TGCGCCAGCAGCCAAGAGGGGACAGAGACCGGGGAGCTGTTTTTT	CASSQEGTETGELFF
TRBV20-1	NA	few	TRBJ2-3	TGCAGTGCGGGGACTGCAGAAGGCACAGATACGCAGTATTTT	CSAGTAEGTDTQYF
TRBV18	TRBD1	NA	TRBJ2-1	TGTGCCAGCATCCGGGACAGGGGTTTCAATGAGCAGTTCTTC	CASIRDRGFNEQFF
TRBV5-1	NA	once	TRBJ2-6	TGCGCCAGCAGAAGTACAGGCCACTCTGGGGCCAACGTCCTGACTTTC	CASRSTGHSGANVLTF
TRBV20-1	TRBD1	many	TRBJ2-5	TGCAGTGCAATCAGGGGGGAGACCCAGTACTTC	CSAIRGETQYF
TRBV4-2	TRBD2	NA	TRBJ2-1	TGTGCCAGCAGCCAAGAGGTAGCGGGTGATTACAATGAGCAGTTCTTC	CASSQEVAGDYNEQFF
TRBV12-3/TRBV12-4	NA	NA	TRBJ2-5	TGTGCCAGCAGCCACAGGGTACCGGAGACCCAGTACTTC	CASSHRVPETQYF
TRBV11-2	NA	few	TRBJ2-7	TGTGCCAGCAGCTTAAGGGGTCCCTACGAGCAGTACTTC	CASSLRGPYEQYF
TRBV5-5	TRBD1	NA	TRBJ2-3	TGTGCCAGCAGCTGGTGGACAGGGGGCTTTGCAGATACGCAGTATTTT	CASSWWTGGFADTQYF
TRBV12-3/TRBV12-4	NA	few	TRBJ2-7	TGTGCCAGCAGCCCCCCGTCGGCCTACGAGCAGTACTTC	CASSPPSAYEQYF
TRBV9	TRBD2	few	TRBJ2-3	TGTGCCAGCAGCCCACGACTAGCGCATACGCAGTATTTT	CASSPRLAHTQYF
TRBV19	NA	few	TRBJ2-5	TGTGCCAGTAGTGGGACACCGATCTCTCAAGAGACCCAGTACTTC	CASSGTPISQETQYF
TRBV5-1	NA	NA	TRBJ1-1	TGCGCCAGCACCCCCAGGGGAATCATGAACACTGAAGCTTTCTTT	CASTPRGIMNTEAFF
TRBV7-6	TRBD2	NA	TRBJ2-3	TGTGCCAGCCTCCCATTAGGCGGGGGGGCGGGAGATACGCAGTATTTT	CASLPLGGGAGDTQYF
TRBV4-3	TRBD1	NA	TRBJ2-2	TGCGCCAGCAGCCAAGACCAGGGGGTCGGGCTGTTTTTT	CASSQDQGVGLFF